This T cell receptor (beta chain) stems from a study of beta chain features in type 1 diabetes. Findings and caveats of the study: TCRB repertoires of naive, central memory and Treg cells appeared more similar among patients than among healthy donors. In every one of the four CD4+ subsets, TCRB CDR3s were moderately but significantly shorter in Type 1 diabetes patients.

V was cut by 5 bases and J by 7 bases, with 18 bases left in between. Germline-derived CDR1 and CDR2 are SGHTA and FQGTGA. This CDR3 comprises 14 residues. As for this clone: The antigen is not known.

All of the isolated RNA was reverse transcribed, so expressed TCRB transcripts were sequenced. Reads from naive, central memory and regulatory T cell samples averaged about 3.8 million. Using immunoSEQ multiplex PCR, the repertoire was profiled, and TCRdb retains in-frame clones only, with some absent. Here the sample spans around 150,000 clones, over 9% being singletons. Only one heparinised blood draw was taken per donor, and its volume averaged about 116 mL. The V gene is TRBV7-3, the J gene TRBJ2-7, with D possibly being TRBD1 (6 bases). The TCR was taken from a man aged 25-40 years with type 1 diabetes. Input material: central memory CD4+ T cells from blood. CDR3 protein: CASSPDGGRWEQYF. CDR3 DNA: TGTGCCAGCAGCCCCGATGGGGGCCGATGGGAGCAGTACTTC.